The 5 T cell receptor beta chains below all came from one sample that was sequenced in a study of CD8+ T cells in alopecia areata. RNA was extracted and reverse transcribed into cDNA as the sequencing template. Data came from immunoSEQ multiplex PCR; TCRdb stores just in-frame clones and leaves some out. The repertoire includes over 150,000 clones, 59% of them detected once, and under 15% sits in the top ten. This specimen was CD4+ T cells sorted from blood, taken at week 0. All receptors derive from a human donor with alopecia areata.

This chain uses TRBV19 with TRBJ1-2, with D perhaps matching TRBD1 (6 bases). The germline V gene encodes CDR1 LNHDA and CDR2 SQIVND (reference sequence). The CDR3 is 14 amino acids. Trimming left V 3 bases short and J 4 bases short, with 12 bases between. CDR3 amino acids: CASSMGQGIYGYTF. As DNA, the CDR3 is TGTGCCAGTAGTATGGGGCAGGGGATCTATGGCTACACCTTC. Combining the CDR3 with reference TRBV19 and TRBJ1-2 gives the whole variable domain DGGITQSPKYLFRKEGQNVTLSCEQNLNHDAMYWYRQDPGQGLRLIYYSQIVNDFQKGDIAEGYSVSREKKESFPLTVTSAQKNPTAFYLCASSMGQGIYGYTFGSGTRLTVV.

The chain is built from TRBV23-1 and TRBJ1-1, with D possibly TRBD1 on 6 matching bases. TRBV23-1 is assigned to the ORF class and has an uncertain function. The V end was cut by 0 bases, the J end by 0 bases, with 17 bases between. There are 18 residues in the CDR3. The CDR3 DNA reads TGCGCCAGCAGTCAATCCCAACAGATAGACAGGATGAACACTGAAGCTTTCTTT. It specifies CASSQSQQIDRMNTEAFF.

CDR3 sequence reads: CASSPATGKETQYF. DNA of the CDR3: TGTGCCAGCTCACCCGCGACAGGCAAAGAGACCCAGTACTTC. The rearrangement joins TRBV18 to TRBJ2-5; D may be TRBD1 (6 bases). Looked up from germline, CDR1 is KGHSH and CDR2 is LQKENI. V lost 3 bases, J lost 3 bases, and 11 bases lay in between. The CDR3 loop spans 14 amino acids. The full variable domain, completed using reference TRBV18 and TRBJ2-5, is NAGVMQNPRHLVRRRGQEARLRCSPMKGHSHVYWYRQLPEEGLKFMVYLQKENIIDESGMPKERFSAEFPKEGPSILRIQQVVRGDSAAYFCASSPATGKETQYFGPGTRLLVL.

The rearrangement uses TRBV29-1 and TRBJ1-1; D gene uncertain. Per germline, CDR1 SQVTM and CDR2 ANQGSEA. This CDR3 has 12 residues. Trimming removed 4 bases at V and 6 bases at J, with 12 bases between. The CDR3 spells CSVVRGGAEAFF. The CDR3 DNA is TGCAGCGTTGTTAGAGGAGGCGCTGAAGCTTTCTTT.

This clone has more than one count but fewer than ten. This sample also contains other DNA sequences that code for the same CDR3. V is TRBV15 and J is TRBJ1-5, with D unclear. Deletions cut 2 bases from V and 4 bases from J, with 3 bases between. Looked up from germline, CDR1 is LNHNV and CDR2 is YYDKDF (reference sequence). This CDR3 contains 12 residues. This chain's CDR3 is CATSRFNQPQHF. DNA for the CDR3: TGTGCCACCAGCAGATTTAATCAGCCCCAGCATTTT.